This T cell receptor (beta chain) originates from a study of T cells in tuberculosis. General observations from the study: The TCR-beta difference was not significant; alpha differences partly reflected length. Active tuberculosis TCR-alpha repertoires lay closer to GMM-specific TCRs than IGRA-negative controls, suggesting clonal expansion. Classification accuracy was about 90% (AUROC over 0.85) with the GMM-specific repertoire.

V was pared by 0 bases and J by 2 bases, with 0 bases of the junction left unmatched. The CDR3 consists of 14 residues. Germline values: CDR1 LNHDA, CDR2 SQIVND (reference sequence). Profiling relied on immunoSEQ multiplex PCR, and the TCRdb table lists in-frame clones only, not all of them. Found here are roughly 41,000 clones, 90% to 95% of them singletons; the top ten hold around 10%. This clone appeared a few times. What it recognizes is unknown. On average approximately 100,000 T cells per donor were immunosequenced. The specimen sequenced was PBMCs. The receptor was isolated from a donor aged 10 to 29 with latent tuberculosis or without tuberculosis infection. Some clones in this sample may be carry-over from other donors' samples. The chain uses TRBV19 and TRBJ1-2; 7 bases are shared with TRBD1. The CDR3 DNA sequence: TGTGCCAGTAGTATAGACAGGGGGAACTATGGCTACACCTTC. Amino acid sequence: CASSIDRGNYGYTF.